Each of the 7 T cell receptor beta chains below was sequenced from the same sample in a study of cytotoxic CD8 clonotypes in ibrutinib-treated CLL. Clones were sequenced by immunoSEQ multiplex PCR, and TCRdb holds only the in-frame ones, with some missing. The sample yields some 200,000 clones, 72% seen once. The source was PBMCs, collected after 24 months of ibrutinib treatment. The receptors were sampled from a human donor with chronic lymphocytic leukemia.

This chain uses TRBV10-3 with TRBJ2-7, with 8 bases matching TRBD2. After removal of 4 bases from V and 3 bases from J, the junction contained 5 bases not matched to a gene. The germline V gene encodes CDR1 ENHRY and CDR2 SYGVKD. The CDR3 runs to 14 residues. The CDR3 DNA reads TGTGCCATCAGTGGAAGCGGGAGTGGCTACGAGCAGTACTTC. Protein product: CAISGSGSGYEQYF.

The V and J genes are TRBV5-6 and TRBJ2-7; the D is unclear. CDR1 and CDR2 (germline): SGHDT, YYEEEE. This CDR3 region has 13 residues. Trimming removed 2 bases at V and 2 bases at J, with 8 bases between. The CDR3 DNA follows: TGTGCCAGCAGCTTTGCAGTCACCTACGAGCAGTACTTC. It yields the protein CASSFAVTYEQYF.

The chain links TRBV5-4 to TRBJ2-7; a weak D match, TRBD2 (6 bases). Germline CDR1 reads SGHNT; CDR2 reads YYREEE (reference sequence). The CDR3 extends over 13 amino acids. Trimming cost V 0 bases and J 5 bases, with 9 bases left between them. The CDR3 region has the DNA TGTGCCAGCAGCTTGGTGGGAGGCGACGAGCAGTACTTC. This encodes CASSLVGGDEQYF.

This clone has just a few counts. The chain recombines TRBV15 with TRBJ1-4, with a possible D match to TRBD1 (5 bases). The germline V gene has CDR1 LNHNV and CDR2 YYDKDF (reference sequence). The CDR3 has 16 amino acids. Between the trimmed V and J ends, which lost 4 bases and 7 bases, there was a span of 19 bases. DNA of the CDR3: TGTGCCACCAGCACCGGGCAGGGAGGTGTAGGTGAAAAACTGTTTTTT. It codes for CATSTGQGGVGEKLFF.

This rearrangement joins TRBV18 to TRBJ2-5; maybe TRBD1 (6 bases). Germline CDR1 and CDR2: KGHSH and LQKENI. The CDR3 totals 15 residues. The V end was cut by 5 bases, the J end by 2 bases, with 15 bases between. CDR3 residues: CASSRTGTKQETQYF. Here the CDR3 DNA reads TGTGCCAGCTCAAGAACCGGGACAAAACAAGAGACCCAGTACTTC.

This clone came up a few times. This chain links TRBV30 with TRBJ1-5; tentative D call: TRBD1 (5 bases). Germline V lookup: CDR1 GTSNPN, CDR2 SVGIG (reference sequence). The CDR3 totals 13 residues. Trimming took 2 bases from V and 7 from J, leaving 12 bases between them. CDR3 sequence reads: CAWSIRDGQPQHF. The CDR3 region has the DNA TGTGCCTGGAGTATCAGGGATGGCCAGCCCCAGCATTTT.

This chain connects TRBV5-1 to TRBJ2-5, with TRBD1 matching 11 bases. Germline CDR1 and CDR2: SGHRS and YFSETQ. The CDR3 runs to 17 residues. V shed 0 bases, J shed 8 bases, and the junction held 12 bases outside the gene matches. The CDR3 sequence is CASSLGFGQGAGETQYF. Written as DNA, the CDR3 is TGCGCCAGCAGCTTGGGCTTCGGACAGGGGGCTGGAGAAACCCAGTACTTC.